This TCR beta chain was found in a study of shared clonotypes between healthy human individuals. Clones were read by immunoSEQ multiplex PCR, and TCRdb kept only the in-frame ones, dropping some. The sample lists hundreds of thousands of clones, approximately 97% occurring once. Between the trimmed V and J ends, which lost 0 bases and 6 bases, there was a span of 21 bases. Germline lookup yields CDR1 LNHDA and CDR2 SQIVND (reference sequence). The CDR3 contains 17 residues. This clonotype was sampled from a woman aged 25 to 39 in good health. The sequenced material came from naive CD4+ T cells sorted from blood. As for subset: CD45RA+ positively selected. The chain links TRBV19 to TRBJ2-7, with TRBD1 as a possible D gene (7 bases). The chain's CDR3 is CASSIDGSWTGFFEQYF. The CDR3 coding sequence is TGTGCCAGTAGTATAGACGGGAGCTGGACAGGTTTTTTCGAGCAGTACTTC.